This passage covers 26 T cell receptor beta chains from one sample sequenced in a study of shared clonotypes between healthy human individuals. TCRdb's copy holds only in-frame clones and misses some; the assay was immunoSEQ multiplex PCR. The sample records around 200,000 clones, over 50% being singletons. Source material: memory CD4+ T cells sorted from blood. As to subset: CD45RA-negative fraction. The source of these receptors is a man younger than 45 in good health.

This chain joins TRBV7-9 and TRBJ1-3, with TRBD1 matching 7 bases. Germline V gene sequence: CDR1 SEHNR, CDR2 FQNEAQ (reference sequence). The V segment lost 5 bases and the J segment 8 bases; nucleotides outside the gene matches: 6. The CDR3 totals 13 residues. The CDR3 spells CASSPRGPDTIYF. The CDR3 DNA sequence: TGTGCCAGCAGCCCAAGGGGGCCAGACACCATATATTTT.

V gene TRBV9 combines with J gene TRBJ1-4; no definite D call. The V and J ends lost 4 bases and 6 bases respectively, with 10 bases between them. The CDR3 spans 13 residues. Looked up from germline, CDR1 is SGDLS and CDR2 is YYNGEE. CDR3 bases: TGTGCCAGCAGCCCTATGCAGGATGAAAAACTGTTTTTT. Its translation is CASSPMQDEKLFF.

V usage is TRBV5-4 and J usage is TRBJ2-3; 8 positions match TRBD2. The V gene end was trimmed by 4 bases and the J gene end by 4 bases; junction bases not matched to a gene: 5. Germline CDR1 and CDR2: SGHNT and YYREEE (reference sequence). This CDR3 region has 14 residues. The CDR3 here is CASSPGGVSDTQYF. The CDR3 DNA follows: TGTGCCAGCAGCCCGGGGGGGGTCTCAGATACGCAGTATTTT.

The CDR3 sequence: CASSPGTALRYTF. The CDR3 region has the DNA TGTGCCAGCAGCCCCGGGACAGCTCTGCGCTACACCTTC. The gene calls are TRBV11-3 and TRBJ1-2, with 7 bases aligning to TRBD1. V was clipped by 5 bases and J by 9 bases; unmatched bases: 9. Germline CDR1 reads SGHNT; CDR2 reads YENEEA. The CDR3 is made up of 13 amino acids.

This chain joins TRBV2 and TRBJ1-1; D remains ambiguous. V was cut by 5 bases and J by 6 bases, with 25 bases left in between. Per the germline V gene, CDR1 is SNHLY and CDR2 is FYNNEI. This CDR3 has 17 residues. CDR3 DNA sequence: TGTGCCAGCAGTCCCAAGGGAGGCGGGAGTGGGATACCTGAAGCTTTCTTT. Translating gives CASSPKGGGSGIPEAFF.

As to this clone: Other DNA sequences in this sample translate to the same CDR3. The chain combines TRBV2 with TRBJ2-3; 7 bases fit TRBD2. Germline CDR1 and CDR2: SNHLY and FYNNEI. Trimming took 5 bases from V and 1 from J; bases not matched to a gene: 0. This CDR3 has 13 amino acids. CDR3 residues: CASSLAGTDTQYF. Here the CDR3 DNA reads TGTGCCAGCAGTCTAGCGGGCACAGATACGCAGTATTTT.

The V and J genes are TRBV5-1 and TRBJ2-1; TRBD2 aligns across 12 bases. There are 17 residues in the CDR3. CDR1 is SGHRS, CDR2 YFSETQ, per germline. Unmatched junction bases numbered 6, after V lost 1 base and J lost 4 bases. The DNA for the CDR3 is TGCGCCAGCAGCTTGAGACTAGCGGGGGCAGAATACAATGAGCAGTTCTTC. Residues: CASSLRLAGAEYNEQFF.

This clone was detected only once. This chain connects TRBV9 to TRBJ1-5; 8 bases match TRBD1. Trimming removed 3 bases from V and 6 bases from J; junction bases left unmatched: 2. The CDR3 extends over 13 amino acids. Germline values: CDR1 SGDLS, CDR2 YYNGEE. This chain's CDR3 is CASSAGGGQPQHF. CDR3 sequence (DNA): TGTGCCAGCAGCGCAGGGGGCGGTCAGCCCCAGCATTTT.

This sequence joins TRBV2 and TRBJ2-2, with a tentative D call TRBD1 (6 bases). Germline V gives CDR1 SNHLY, CDR2 FYNNEI. This CDR3 comprises 15 residues. Trimming shortened V by 7 bases and J by 7 bases, and 19 bases separated the two germline ends. This chain's CDR3 is CASMDQGSKVGELFF. The DNA for the CDR3 is TGTGCCAGCATGGATCAGGGGAGTAAGGTCGGGGAGCTGTTTTTT.

V is TRBV11-2 and J is TRBJ2-3; D may be TRBD2 (6 bases). CDR3 length equals 14 residues. The V end lost 3 bases, the J end lost 6 bases, and 13 bases lay between the germline ends. Germline CDR1 is SGHAT and CDR2 is FQNNGV. The CDR3, as DNA: TGTGCCAGCAGCTTGACGGGAGAGACTGATACGCAGTATTTT. This codes for CASSLTGETDTQYF. Complete variable domain (other parts from reference TRBV11-2 and TRBJ2-3): EAGVAQSPRYKIIEKRQSVAFWCNPISGHATLYWYQQILGQGPKLLIQFQNNGVVDDSQLPKDRFSAERLKGVDSTLKIQPAKLEDSAVYLCASSLTGETDTQYFGPGTRLTVL.

The chain joins TRBV27 to TRBJ2-1, with 8 nucleotides matching TRBD2. Germline V gene lookup returns CDR1 MNHEY and CDR2 SMNVEV (reference sequence). V lost 6 bases, J lost 0 bases, and 7 bases stayed unmatched. The CDR3 is made up of 16 amino acids. CDR3 bases: TGTGCCAGCAGCTTACTAGCGGAGAGCTCCTACAATGAGCAGTTCTTC. It yields the protein CASSLLAESSYNEQFF.

This clone was seen more than once but under ten times. The V gene is TRBV2, the J gene TRBJ2-3, with D maybe TRBD2 (5 bases). The CDR3 sequence is 11 residues long. The germline V gene has CDR1 SNHLY and CDR2 FYNNEI. The germline V and J ends were trimmed by 8 bases and 5 bases, with 8 bases remaining between them. The CDR3 reads CASSGRDTQYF. The CDR3 DNA reads TGTGCCAGCTCGGGGAGAGATACGCAGTATTTT. Combining the CDR3 with reference TRBV2 and TRBJ2-3 gives the whole variable domain EPEVTQTPSHQVTQMGQEVILRCVPISNHLYFYWYRQILGQKVEFLVSFYNNEISEKSEIFDDQFSVERPDGSNFTLKIRSTKLEDSAMYFCASSGRDTQYFGPGTRLTVL.

V gene TRBV5-1 combines with J gene TRBJ2-3; 10 nucleotides line up with TRBD2. Germline V gives CDR1 SGHRS, CDR2 YFSETQ. This CDR3 contains 16 residues. V shed 3 bases, J shed 0 bases, and the junction held 4 bases outside the gene matches. The CDR3 coding sequence is TGCGCCAGCAGCTCCCTAGCGGGAGCTAGCACAGATACGCAGTATTTT. It specifies CASSSLAGASTDTQYF.

This clone was seen just once. CDR3 amino acids: CATDSSGANVLTF. The CDR3 nucleotides read TGTGCCACAGATAGCTCTGGGGCCAACGTCCTGACTTTC. The gene calls are TRBV7-2 and TRBJ2-6, with D unclear. V gave up 10 bases and J gave up 0 bases, with 7 bases separating them. CDR1 and CDR2 (germline): SGHTA, FQGNSA. The CDR3 is made up of 13 amino acids.

This chain uses TRBV5-1 with TRBJ2-2; no reliable D call. The CDR3 extends over 15 amino acids. Per germline, CDR1 SGHRS and CDR2 YFSETQ. The V end lost 2 bases, the J end lost 6 bases, and 14 bases lay between the germline ends. The CDR3 nucleotides are TGCGCCAGCAGCTTCGTCTCCGGTTTGGCCGGGGAGCTGTTTTTT. It yields the protein CASSFVSGLAGELFF. Based on the CDR3 plus reference TRBV5-1 and TRBJ2-2, the full variable domain is KAGVTQTPRYLIKTRGQQVTLSCSPISGHRSVSWYQQTPGQGLQFLFEYFSETQRNKGNFPGRFSGRQFSNSRSEMNVSTLELGDSALYLCASSFVSGLAGELFFGEGSRLTVL.

The J gene is TRBJ2-1, the V gene TRBV2; 9 bases are a match to TRBD2. The CDR3 runs 16 residues. The germline gives CDR1 SNHLY, CDR2 FYNNEI. The V segment lost 5 bases and the J segment 9 bases; nucleotides outside the gene matches: 14. The CDR3 bases are TGTGCCAGCAGTCCCGGACAGGAAAAAGCGGGAGGTGAGCAGTTCTTC. This sequence encodes CASSPGQEKAGGEQFF.

V and J are TRBV7-9 and TRBJ1-3, with D unclear. The germline V gene has CDR1 SEHNR and CDR2 FQNEAQ (reference sequence). The CDR3 has 16 amino acids. Deletions cut 1 base from V and 0 bases from J, with 10 bases between. CDR3 residues: CASSLGAAGSGNTIYF. The CDR3, as DNA: TGTGCCAGCAGCTTAGGGGCAGCCGGCTCTGGAAACACCATATATTTT.

J is TRBJ1-2 and V is TRBV6-5, with unresolved D. Germline-derived CDR1 and CDR2 are MNHEY and SVGAGI. This CDR3 contains 13 residues. V was shortened by 3 bases and J by 5 bases, with 10 bases between the two germline ends. The CDR3: CASSYDASYGYTF. The CDR3, as DNA: TGTGCCAGCAGTTATGACGCGTCGTATGGCTACACCTTC.

J is TRBJ2-1 and V is TRBV6-9, with 11 bases aligning to TRBD2. This CDR3 is built from 15 residues. Trimming took 4 bases from V and 9 from J; bases not matched to a gene: 8. Germline lookup yields CDR1 MNHGY and CDR2 SVAAGI. The CDR3 sequence is CASSCGTSGEGEQFF. The CDR3 nucleotides are TGTGCCAGCAGTTGCGGGACTAGCGGCGAAGGTGAGCAGTTCTTC.

This CDR3 reads CASSTMLEQFF. As DNA, the CDR3 is TGTGCCAGCAGCACCATGTTGGAGCAGTTCTTC. The chain joins TRBV7-6 to TRBJ2-1, with no clear D. The CDR3 loop spans 11 amino acids. The V end lost 5 bases, the J end lost 10 bases, and 9 bases lay between the germline ends. Germline lookup yields CDR1 SGHVS and CDR2 FNYEAQ.

The V and J genes are TRBV15 and TRBJ2-3; the match to TRBD1 covers 10 bases. Germline CDR1 LNHNV, CDR2 YYDKDF (reference sequence). With V trimmed by 2 bases and J by 1 base, 3 bases remained unmatched. This CDR3 has 16 residues. CDR3 DNA sequence: TGTGCCACCAGCAGACGGGACAGGGGACGCACAGATACGCAGTATTTT. Its protein product is CATSRRDRGRTDTQYF. The variable domain in full, completed from reference TRBV15 and TRBJ2-3, reads DAMVIQNPRYQVTQFGKPVTLSCSQTLNHNVMYWYQQKSSQAPKLLFHYYDKDFNNEADTPDNFQSRRPNTSFCFLDIRSPGLGDTAMYLCATSRRDRGRTDTQYFGPGTRLTVL.

This clone was detected only a few times. This rearrangement joins TRBV2 to TRBJ2-1, with TRBD2 matching over 10 bases. The germline V gene has CDR1 SNHLY and CDR2 FYNNEI. With V trimmed by 8 bases and J by 0 bases, 4 bases remained unmatched. This CDR3 has 15 residues. CDR3: CASDLAGVSYNEQFF. In nucleotides, the CDR3 is TGTGCCAGCGACCTAGCGGGAGTCTCCTACAATGAGCAGTTCTTC.

V gene TRBV28 combines with J gene TRBJ2-7; 11 nucleotides match TRBD2. J gave up 0 bases and V 10 bases, and 8 bases lay outside the gene matches. Germline CDR1 is MDHEN and CDR2 is SYDVKM. The CDR3 extends over 15 amino acids. Written as DNA, the CDR3 is TGTGCCATCCATCCCGGGACTAGCGGCTCCTACGAGCAGTACTTC. Its translation is CAIHPGTSGSYEQYF. Full variable domain (remainder filled in from reference TRBV28 and TRBJ2-7): DVKVTQSSRYLVKRTGEKVFLECVQDMDHENMFWYRQDPGLGLRLIYFSYDVKMKEKGDIPEGYSVSREKKERFSLILESASTNQTSMYLCAIHPGTSGSYEQYFGPGTRLTVT.

V is TRBV7-9 and J is TRBJ2-7; TRBD1 agrees at 9 bases. The V segment lost 5 bases and the J segment 3 bases; nucleotides outside the gene matches: 5. This CDR3 is built from 14 residues. The germline V gene encodes CDR1 SEHNR and CDR2 FQNEAQ (reference sequence). CDR3 residues: CASSRTGGGYEQYF. The CDR3 nucleotides read TGTGCCAGCAGCCGAACAGGGGGCGGCTACGAGCAGTACTTC.

The CDR3, as DNA: TGTGCCAGTAGTCCGCGACAGGGAAACGAGCAGTACTTC. This sequence encodes CASSPRQGNEQYF. The chain is built from TRBV19 and TRBJ2-7, with 7 bases lining up with TRBD1. The germline V gene encodes CDR1 LNHDA and CDR2 SQIVND (reference sequence). This CDR3 has 13 residues. Losses at the gene ends were 5 bases for V and 5 bases for J; bases not matched to a gene: 6.

This rearrangement joins TRBV5-1 to TRBJ2-7; D is unclear. The V gene lost 3 bases and the J gene lost 2 bases, with 18 bases spanning the gap. CDR1 is SGHRS and CDR2 is YFSETQ in the germline V gene. The CDR3 is made up of 16 amino acids. The CDR3 spells CASSWGGETDAYEQYF. The CDR3, as DNA: TGCGCCAGCAGCTGGGGTGGTGAGACGGACGCCTACGAGCAGTACTTC.